A single sample is the source of the 3 T cell receptor beta chains below, sequenced in a study of blood T cell repertoires in COVID-19. Here immunoSEQ multiplex PCR was the method, and the copy in TCRdb shows in-frame clones only, minus some. The sample records around 74,000 clones, more than 75% being singletons. Sequencing input: peripheral blood. These receptor sequences come from a woman over 75 with active or convalescent COVID-19.

Here the CDR3 reads CASSGGGATIYGYTF. CDR3 in DNA: TGCGCCAGCAGCGGAGGGGGGGCGACGATCTATGGCTACACCTTC. The rearrangement uses TRBV5-1 and TRBJ1-2; TRBD1 might be the D (6 bases). This CDR3 is built from 15 residues. The V gene's germline CDR1 is SGHRS and CDR2 YFSETQ. The V gene lost 4 bases and the J gene lost 4 bases, with 17 bases spanning the gap. The full variable domain, its missing parts supplied by reference TRBV5-1 and TRBJ1-2, is KAGVTQTPRYLIKTRGQQVTLSCSPISGHRSVSWYQQTPGQGLQFLFEYFSETQRNKGNFPGRFSGRQFSNSRSEMNVSTLELGDSALYLCASSGGGATIYGYTFGSGTRLTVV.

The V gene is TRBV6-4, the J gene TRBJ2-3; no reliable D call. The CDR3 runs to 16 residues. With 5 bases removed from V and 1 base from J, the gap between germline ends came to 16 bases. CDR1 and CDR2 (germline): MRHNA, SNTAGT. CDR3 amino acids: CASSSLPIPGTDTQYF. The CDR3 nucleotides are TGTGCCAGCAGTTCCCTCCCGATTCCGGGCACAGATACGCAGTATTTT.

The chain employs TRBV5-1 and TRBJ2-2; no definite D call. Germline V gives CDR1 SGHRS, CDR2 YFSETQ. Trimming stripped 7 bases from V and 0 bases from J, with 13 bases between. The CDR3 contains 15 residues. CDR3 sequence (DNA): TGCGCCAGCGGTCCCGACACTTCGAACACCGGGGAGCTGTTTTTT. Protein product: CASGPDTSNTGELFF.